This record looks at one T cell receptor beta chain sequence and its context. CDR1 is MNHEY, CDR2 SVGEGT, per germline. The CDR3 is 14 residues long. Unmatched junction bases numbered 1, after V lost 4 bases and J lost 2 bases. These data originate in a study of T-cell memory formation after mild COVID-19. TCRdb reprocessed the 5' RACE reads via MiXCR and lists one record per CDR3 protein. Here the sample spans hundreds of thousands of distinct CDR3 sequences, about 16% being singletons. J is TRBJ2-5 and V is TRBV6-2 or TRBV6-3, with TRBD2 matching 10 bases. This TCR was sampled from a man aged 18 to 30 who had mild COVID-19 (a few samples of this study predate the infection). Cell type and time point are not known. Sequencing was carried out using PBMCs or a T cell subset sorted from them (not recorded which). CDR3 bases: TGTGCCAGCAGTTCTAGCGGGGGACAAGAGACCCAGTACTTC. It specifies CASSSSGGQETQYF.